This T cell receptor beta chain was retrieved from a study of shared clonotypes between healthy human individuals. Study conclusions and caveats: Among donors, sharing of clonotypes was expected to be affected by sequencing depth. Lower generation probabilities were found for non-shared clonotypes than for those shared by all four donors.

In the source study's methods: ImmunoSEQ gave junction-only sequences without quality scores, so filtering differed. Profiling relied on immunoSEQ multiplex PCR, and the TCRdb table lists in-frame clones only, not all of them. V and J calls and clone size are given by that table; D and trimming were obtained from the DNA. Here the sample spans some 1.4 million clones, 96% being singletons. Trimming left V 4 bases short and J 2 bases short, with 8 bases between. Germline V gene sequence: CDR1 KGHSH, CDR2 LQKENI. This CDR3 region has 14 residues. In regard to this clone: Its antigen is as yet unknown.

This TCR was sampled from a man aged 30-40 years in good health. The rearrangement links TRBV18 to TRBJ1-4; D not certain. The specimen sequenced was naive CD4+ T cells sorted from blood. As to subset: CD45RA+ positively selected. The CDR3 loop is CASSLKATNEKLFF. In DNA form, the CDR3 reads TGTGCCAGCTCACTTAAGGCTACTAATGAAAAACTGTTTTTT.